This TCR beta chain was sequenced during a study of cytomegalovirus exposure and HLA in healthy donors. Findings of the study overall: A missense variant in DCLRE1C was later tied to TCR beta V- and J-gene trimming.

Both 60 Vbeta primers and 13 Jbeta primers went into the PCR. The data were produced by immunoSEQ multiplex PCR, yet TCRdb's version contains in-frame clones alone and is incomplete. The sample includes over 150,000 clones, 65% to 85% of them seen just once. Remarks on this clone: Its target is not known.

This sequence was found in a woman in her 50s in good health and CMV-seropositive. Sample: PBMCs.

The CDR3 DNA follows: TGTGCCAGCAGCCCACAGCTAGCTAGCACAGATACGCAGTATTTT. Its translation: CASSPQLASTDTQYF. This rearrangement joins TRBV7-2 to TRBJ2-3, with D possibly being TRBD2 (5 bases). The V gene lost 5 bases and the J gene lost 0 bases, with 12 bases spanning the gap. This CDR3 has 15 amino acids. The germline gives CDR1 SGHTA, CDR2 FQGNSA.